This is a list of T cell receptor beta chains from one sample in a study of cytomegalovirus exposure and HLA in healthy donors. The repertoire was sequenced with immunoSEQ multiplex PCR; TCRdb's copy has only in-frame clones and lacks some. The ten most abundant clones cover about 3% of a sample with about 39,000 clones. Sample: PBMCs. These receptors all come from a young woman in good health and CMV-seropositive. Both conserved end residues are part of each CDR3. A D gene is named only where the DNA matches it firmly.

j_call	v_call	cdr3_length	d_call	cdr3_aa	cdr3_nt
TRBJ1-2	TRBV2	13	TRBD1	CASPGQGYRGYTF	TGTGCCAGTCCGGGACAGGGGTATCGAGGCTACACCTTC
TRBJ1-5	TRBV2	14	-	CASRETHSNQPQHF	TGTGCCAGCAGGGAGACCCATAGCAATCAGCCCCAGCATTTT
TRBJ1-1	TRBV6-1	17	-	CASSEAKGGRMNTEAFF	TGTGCCAGCAGTGAAGCGAAAGGGGGAAGGATGAACACTGAAGCTTTCTTT
TRBJ2-7	TRBV4-2	21	TRBD1	CASSQVRTPLTGGKVAYEQYF	TGTGCCAGCAGCCAAGTCCGCACTCCCCTGACAGGGGGAAAGGTCGCCTACGAGCAGTACTTC
TRBJ2-7	TRBV5-1	15	-	CASSLVQGDSYEQCF	TGCGCCAGCAGCTTGGTCCAGGGGGACTCCTACGAGCAGTGCTTC
TRBJ2-7	TRBV5-4	15	-	CASSLGGREDYEQYF	TGTGCCAGCAGCTTGGGTGGCAGGGAAGACTACGAGCAGTACTTC
TRBJ2-1	TRBV7-8	16	TRBD2	CASSPSGGPRRSEQFF	TGTGCCAGCAGCCCTAGCGGGGGGCCCAGAAGGAGTGAGCAGTTCTTC
TRBJ2-3	TRBV30	16	TRBD2	CAWSRAGTSGGQGQYF	TGTGCCTGGAGTCGAGCCGGGACTAGCGGGGGGCAGGGGCAGTATTTT
TRBJ2-3	TRBV15	16	TRBD2	CATSRGLADSTDTQYF	TGTGCCACCAGCAGAGGACTAGCGGATAGCACAGATACGCAGTATTTT
TRBJ2-5	TRBV4-2	16	-	CASSQDGGGGGETQYF	TGTGCCAGCAGCCAAGATGGGGGCGGGGGAGGAGAGACCCAGTACTTC
TRBJ1-6	TRBV25-1	15	TRBD1	CASRGTAGGHSPLHF	TGTGCCAGCAGGGGGACAGCAGGAGGGCATTCACCCCTCCACTTT
TRBJ2-1	TRBV4-2	16	TRBD1	CASSRKTGATYNEQFF	TGTGCCAGCAGCCGTAAGACAGGGGCGACCTACAATGAGCAGTTCTTC
TRBJ2-1	TRBV9	14	-	CASSVASHSDEQFF	TGTGCCAGCAGCGTAGCTAGCCATTCCGATGAGCAGTTCTTC
TRBJ1-5	TRBV19	16	TRBD1	CASSSQGGISNQPQHF	TGTGCCAGTAGTTCACAGGGGGGGATTAGCAATCAGCCCCAGCATTTT
TRBJ1-1	TRBV29-1	13	-	CSVDRGATFEAFF	TGCAGCGTTGATCGGGGGGCCACCTTTGAAGCTTTCTTT
TRBJ1-5	TRBV28	14	-	CASSLTRDNQPQHF	TGTGCCAGCAGTCTGACGAGGGACAATCAGCCCCAGCATTTT
TRBJ2-1	TRBV7-9	17	TRBD2	CASSLGTSGGRYNEQFF	TGTGCCAGCAGCTTAGGGACTAGCGGGGGTAGGTACAATGAGCAGTTCTTC
TRBJ1-2	TRBV7-2	15	TRBD1	CASSQGAGRFGGYTF	TGTGCCAGCAGCCAGGGGGCAGGGCGGTTTGGTGGCTACACCTTC
TRBJ2-7	TRBV6-1	15	-	CASSDNSGGDYEQYF	TGTGCCAGCAGTGACAATTCCGGGGGAGACTACGAGCAGTACTTC
TRBJ2-2	TRBV10-2	17	TRBD1	CASSPRTGGKDTGELFF	TGCGCCAGCAGTCCTAGGACAGGGGGTAAAGACACCGGGGAGCTGTTTTTT
TRBJ1-1	TRBV5-1	15	-	CASSLGTALDTEAFF	TGCGCCAGCAGCTTGGGTACAGCCCTTGACACTGAAGCTTTCTTT
TRBJ1-5	TRBV4-2	15	-	CASSQIRDSNQPQHF	TGTGCCAGCAGCCAAATCAGGGATAGCAATCAGCCCCAGCATTTT
TRBJ2-7	TRBV11-3	16	-	CASSLRGSGPFYEQYF	TGTGCCAGCAGCTTAAGGGGTAGCGGCCCATTCTACGAGCAGTACTTC
TRBJ2-7	TRBV27	16	TRBD1	CASSLLSGQGTYEQYF	TGTGCCAGCAGTTTATTGTCGGGACAGGGAACCTACGAGCAGTACTTC
TRBJ2-1	TRBV6-5	14	TRBD1	CASSTGTAYNEQFF	TGTGCCAGCAGCACCGGGACAGCCTACAATGAGCAGTTCTTC
TRBJ2-6	TRBV5-1	16	-	CASSFRGGSGANVLTF	TGCGCCAGCAGCTTTAGAGGGGGCTCTGGGGCCAACGTCCTGACTTTC
TRBJ2-7	TRBV18	16	TRBD1	CASSPPTGQGSYEQYF	TGTGCCAGCTCACCCCCGACGGGACAGGGGAGCTACGAGCAGTACTTC
TRBJ2-1	TRBV14	18	TRBD2	CASSQDLAGVGFDNEQFF	TGTGCCAGCAGCCAAGACTTAGCGGGGGTTGGGTTCGACAATGAGCAGTTCTTC
TRBJ1-6	TRBV5-1	14	-	CASSNGQEDSPLHF	TGCGCCAGCAGCAACGGACAAGAAGATTCACCCCTCCACTTT
TRBJ1-1	TRBV4-2	16	-	CASSQDAMGPNTEAFF	TGTGCCAGCAGCCAAGATGCGATGGGCCCGAACACTGAAGCTTTCTTT
TRBJ1-2	TRBV5-1	13	TRBD1	CASSSTGTDGYTF	TGCGCCAGCAGCTCAACCGGGACAGATGGCTACACCTTC
TRBJ2-7	TRBV4-1	16	-	CASSPYGAGRGDEQYF	TGCGCCAGCAGCCCGTATGGGGCGGGCAGGGGGGACGAGCAGTACTTC
TRBJ2-1	TRBV7-9	18	TRBD2	CASSPRFLAGADTNEQFF	TGTGCCAGCAGCCCTCGTTTTCTAGCGGGGGCCGACACAAATGAGCAGTTCTTC
TRBJ1-1	TRBV11-3	15	-	CASSFREGRSTEAFF	TGTGCCAGCAGCTTTAGGGAGGGCAGGAGCACTGAAGCTTTCTTT
TRBJ2-5	TRBV7-2	16	-	CASSAIGRGSGETQYF	TGTGCCAGCAGCGCCATCGGAAGGGGCTCAGGGGAGACCCAGTACTTC
TRBJ2-7	TRBV25-1	13	-	CASSEYGAYEQYF	TGTGCCAGCAGTGAATACGGGGCCTACGAGCAGTACTTC
TRBJ2-4	TRBV5-1	14	-	CASSPGDGTNIQYF	TGCGCCAGCAGCCCCGGGGATGGAACCAACATTCAGTACTTC
TRBJ1-1	TRBV5-6	14	-	CASSIVSGVGEAFF	TGTGCCAGCAGCATAGTCTCAGGGGTGGGTGAAGCTTTCTTT
TRBJ1-2	TRBV5-1	15	TRBD1	CASSYDGQGNYGYTF	TGCGCCAGCAGCTACGACGGACAGGGAAACTATGGCTACACCTTC
TRBJ2-3	TRBV2	17	TRBD2	CASSEWTSGGRADTQYF	TGTGCCAGCAGTGAGTGGACTAGCGGGGGGAGGGCAGATACGCAGTATTTT
TRBJ1-1	TRBV6-5	12	-	CASSYSTGEAFF	TGTGCCAGCAGTTACTCAACAGGTGAAGCTTTCTTT
TRBJ1-2	TRBV12-5	14	TRBD1	CASGFQQGRYGYTF	TGTGCTAGTGGTTTCCAACAGGGGCGCTACGGCTACACCTTC